This T cell receptor beta chain appears in the sequencing data of a study of CD4+ T cells in melanoma (dated 2022 in TCRdb). For the wider study: The study investigated neoantigen-specific CD4+ T cells in human melanoma. Results and caveats for the whole study, not just this receptor: Diverse differentiation states were reported to be shown by neoantigen-specific CD4+ T cells in melanoma. Neoantigen-specific CD4+ T cells were reported to be correlated with the function of CD8+ T cells, macrophages and B cells.

Regarding this clone: Its antigen has not been determined. Within one base of it there is no much larger clone, and no base qualities were kept.

Library method: the immunoSEQ multiplex PCR assay. TCRdb re-hosts the immuneACCESS table, in-frame sequences only. Its copies lack some clones; in the studies checked, an unresolved V gene accounts for under half of them, and the cause for the rest is not known. This sample is represented by approximately 10,000 clones; 65% to 70% of them were singletons. The ten largest make up 11% of the sample. The donors were people with melanoma. The CDR3 measures 13 amino acids from cysteine to phenylalanine. The kept DNA is CDR3 alone, 39 bases in frame from the first base. The germline V gene provides CDR1 MRHNA and CDR2 SNTAGT. Relative to germline, V is 4 bases shorter and J is 1 base shorter, with 5 bases between their ends.

This clonotype was sampled from a human donor with melanoma. Sequencing input: cells from a culture (not recorded whether cultured in vitro). The chain is made from TRBV6-4 and TRBJ1-5; no D segment can be confidently identified. The CDR3 has the sequence CASSVESNQPQHF. The DNA is TGTGCCAGCAGTGTTGAGAGCAATCAGCCCCAGCATTTT.